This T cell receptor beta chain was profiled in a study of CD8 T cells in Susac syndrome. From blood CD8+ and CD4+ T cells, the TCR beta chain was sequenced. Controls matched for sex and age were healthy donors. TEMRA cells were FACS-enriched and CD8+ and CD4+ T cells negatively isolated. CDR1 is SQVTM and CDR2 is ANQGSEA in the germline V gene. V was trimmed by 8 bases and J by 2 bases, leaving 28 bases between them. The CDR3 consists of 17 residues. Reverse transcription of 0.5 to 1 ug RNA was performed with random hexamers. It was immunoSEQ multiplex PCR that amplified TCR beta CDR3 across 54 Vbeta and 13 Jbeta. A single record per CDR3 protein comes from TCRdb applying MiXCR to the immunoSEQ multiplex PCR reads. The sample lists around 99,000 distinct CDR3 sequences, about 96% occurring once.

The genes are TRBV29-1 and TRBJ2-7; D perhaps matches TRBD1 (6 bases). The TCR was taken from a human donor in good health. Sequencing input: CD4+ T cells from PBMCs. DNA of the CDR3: TGCAGCCCCCCAGAAAAGGACAGAGAATCAAAAGCCTACGAGCAGTACTTC. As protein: CSPPEKDRESKAYEQYF.